Listed below are T cell receptor beta chains from one sample, sequenced in a study of cytomegalovirus exposure and HLA in healthy donors. Using immunoSEQ multiplex PCR, the repertoire was profiled, and TCRdb retains in-frame clones only, with some absent. The data contain about 230,000 clones, approximately 87% of them seen just once; the ten biggest clones take up around 1.2%. The sequenced sample consisted of PBMCs. These receptors all come from a human donor in good health. CDR3s include the opening cysteine and the closing phenylalanine or tryptophan. The D gene is left open where the match is weak. Not every row has a clone size; where given, it reads once, few, many or a size class.

d_gene	v_gene	abundance	len	j_gene	CDR3nt	CDR3aa
TRBD1	TRBV29-1	-	13	TRBJ2-3	TGCAGCGTTCAACAGGGGTCGGGAGATACGCAGTATTTT	CSVQQGSGDTQYF
-	TRBV7-6	-	16	TRBJ2-7	TGTGCCAGCAGCCGTGGTGTAGCAGGGGAGAGGTACGAGCAGTACTTC	CASSRGVAGERYEQYF
TRBD1	TRBV15	-	15	TRBJ2-7	TGTGCCATCAGCAGAGATCCAGGGGGTTCCTACGAGCAGTACTTC	CAISRDPGGSYEQYF
-	TRBV7-7	-	15	TRBJ1-1	TGTGCTAGCAGTCCGGTAGACAGACTGAACACTGAAGCTTTCTTT	CASSPVDRLNTEAFF
TRBD2	TRBV5-6	-	15	TRBJ2-7	TGTGCCAGCAGCTTCGGACTAGCGGGAGGCTACGAGCAGTACTTC	CASSFGLAGGYEQYF
TRBD2	TRBV7-3	-	15	TRBJ2-1	TGTGCCAGCAGCTTGACTAGCGGGAGGGCCAATGAGCAGTTCTTC	CASSLTSGRANEQFF
TRBD2	TRBV4-3	-	17	TRBJ2-1	TGCGCCAGCAGCCAAGGGCTAGCGGGAGGCTCCTACAATGAGCAGTTCTTC	CASSQGLAGGSYNEQFF
-	TRBV6-6	-	13	TRBJ2-5	TGTGCCAGCAGCCAGACAGTCCGCGAGACCCAGTACTTC	CASSQTVRETQYF
-	TRBV7-9	few	16	TRBJ1-5	TGTGCCAGCAGCTTAGATGAAGGGGTCGGGAGTCAGCCCCAGCATTTT	CASSLDEGVGSQPQHF
TRBD1	TRBV5-4	-	15	TRBJ2-2	TGTGCCAGCAGGACTGGACAGGGGAACACCGGGGAGCTGTTTTTT	CASRTGQGNTGELFF
TRBD2	TRBV7-9	-	14	TRBJ2-5	TGTGCCAGCAGCCAACTAGCGGGATGGGAGACCCAGTACTTC	CASSQLAGWETQYF
TRBD2	TRBV4-2	-	18	TRBJ2-3	TGTGCCAGCAGCCAAGTAGGGAGACTAGCGGGAGGAACAGATACGCAGTATTTT	CASSQVGRLAGGTDTQYF
TRBD1	TRBV5-1	-	14	TRBJ2-7	TGCGCCAGCAACATCGGGACAGGGGCCTACGAGCAGTACTTC	CASNIGTGAYEQYF
TRBD1	TRBV5-1	-	14	TRBJ2-7	TGCGCCAGCAGTCCCGGGACAGGGGGCCTCGAGCAGTACTTC	CASSPGTGGLEQYF
TRBD2	TRBV4-1	-	17	TRBJ2-1	TGCGCCAGCAGCCAAGATTACGGGACTAGCTCCTACAATGAGCAGTTCTTC	CASSQDYGTSSYNEQFF
TRBD1	TRBV2	-	14	TRBJ2-5	TGTGCCAGCACCCCCGGACAGGGTCAAGAGACCCAGTACTTC	CASTPGQGQETQYF
TRBD1	TRBV7-9	-	15	TRBJ2-2	TGTGCCAGCAGCTCCGGTGGGACAGGCCCCGGGGAGCTGTTTTTT	CASSSGGTGPGELFF
TRBD2	TRBV13	-	15	TRBJ2-7	TGTGCCAGCAGCACCGGGACTAGCGCTTCCTACGAGCAGTACTTC	CASSTGTSASYEQYF
TRBD2	TRBV2	-	15	TRBJ2-7	TGTGCCAGCAGTGCGGGGACTAGCGGGAGCCACGAGCAGTACTTC	CASSAGTSGSHEQYF
-	TRBV27	few	13	TRBJ2-7	TGTGCCAGCAGTTTAAAACAGGCCTACGAGCAGTACTTC	CASSLKQAYEQYF
-	TRBV4-1	-	13	TRBJ1-1	TGCGCCAGCAGCCGCAGGGGAGACACTGAAGCTTTCTTT	CASSRRGDTEAFF
-	TRBV7-9	-	19	TRBJ1-4	TGTGCCAGCAGCTTACTTGGGGGAGGAGAATGGGCAACTAATGAAAAACTGTTTTTT	CASSLLGGGEWATNEKLFF
-	TRBV7-3	-	13	TRBJ2-3	TGTGCCAGCAGCTCACAGGGAACAGATACGCAGTATTTT	CASSSQGTDTQYF
-	TRBV19	-	24	TRBJ2-1	TGTGCCAGTAGCTCTCCCCGGGACAGGGGTGCAGCGGGAGGGCCGAACCTCTCCTACAATGAGCAGTTCTTC	CASSSPRDRGAAGGPNLSYNEQFF
-	TRBV27	-	15	TRBJ2-7	TGTGCCAGCAGTTTGATCGGGGTTGGTTCCTACGAGCAGTACTTC	CASSLIGVGSYEQYF
TRBD2	TRBV5-1	-	16	TRBJ2-1	TGCGCCAGCAGCATAACTCTAGCGGGAGGGCGGGGTGAGCAGTTCTTC	CASSITLAGGRGEQFF
-	TRBV27	-	13	TRBJ1-2	TGTGCCAGCAGTCACTTCAGGGACTATGGCTACACCTTC	CASSHFRDYGYTF
TRBD2	TRBV28	few	16	TRBJ2-3	TGTGCCAGCAACCTTGCGGCGGCGGGAGGCACAGATACGCAGTATTTT	CASNLAAAGGTDTQYF
-	TRBV6-1	-	17	TRBJ1-5	TGTGCCAGCAGTGAATCGGTGACAGTAGTAAGCAATCAGCCCCAGCATTTT	CASSESVTVVSNQPQHF
TRBD1	TRBV27	-	14	TRBJ2-7	TGTGCCAGCAGTTTATTGGGACAGACCTACGAGCAGTACTTC	CASSLLGQTYEQYF
-	TRBV18	-	14	TRBJ2-7	TGTGCCAGCTCACTGGGTCTGGGCTTGTACGAGCAGTACTTC	CASSLGLGLYEQYF
TRBD1	TRBV5-1	-	15	TRBJ2-7	TGCGCCAGCAGTCTTTCCGGGACAGGGCCCTACGAGCAGTACTTC	CASSLSGTGPYEQYF
-	TRBV27	-	14	TRBJ2-5	TGTGCCAGCAGTTCCCTTACAGGGAAAGAGACCCAGTACTTC	CASSSLTGKETQYF
-	TRBV9	-	15	TRBJ1-3	TGTGCCAGCAGTGGGCAGTTCGGCTCTGGAAACACCATATATTTT	CASSGQFGSGNTIYF
TRBD2	TRBV10-3	-	16	TRBJ2-5	TGTGCCATCAGTGTCGGACTAGCGGGCATAAGAGAGACCCAGTACTTC	CAISVGLAGIRETQYF
-	TRBV18	-	13	TRBJ1-5	TGTGCCAGCTCACCATTCAATAATCAGCCCCAGCATTTT	CASSPFNNQPQHF
-	TRBV19	-	14	TRBJ1-5	TGTGCCAGTAGTATAACGGCGGTCAATCAGCCCCAGCATTTT	CASSITAVNQPQHF
TRBD2	TRBV7-2	-	17	TRBJ2-2	TGTGCCAGCAGCTTAGGACTAGCGGGAGGGAAAGCCGGGGAGCTGTTTTTT	CASSLGLAGGKAGELFF
TRBD2	TRBV7-7	-	21	TRBJ2-3	TGTGCTAGCAGCCCCCCGGATCGGCTAGCGGGAGGGCCGAATGGCACAGATACGCAGTATTTT	CASSPPDRLAGGPNGTDTQYF
TRBD1	TRBV13	-	16	TRBJ2-7	TGTGCCAGCAGCTTAAACAGGGGTGGGTATCCCTACGAGCAGTACTTC	CASSLNRGGYPYEQYF
-	TRBV27	-	18	TRBJ2-1	TGTGCCAGCAGTTCACAGGTACTACTATACAGCTCCTACAATGAGCAGTTCTTC	CASSSQVLLYSSYNEQFF
TRBD1	TRBV9	-	16	TRBJ1-5	TGTGCCAGCAGCGTGGGGGACAGGGGAAGCAATCAGCCCCAGCATTTT	CASSVGDRGSNQPQHF
TRBD2	TRBV28	-	16	TRBJ2-5	TGTGCCAGCAGTAAGGTAGCGGGAAGCAACCAAGAGACCCAGTACTTC	CASSKVAGSNQETQYF
TRBD2	TRBV15	once	14	TRBJ2-1	TGTGCCACCGCCGGACTAGCGGGAGATAATGAGCAGTTCTTC	CATAGLAGDNEQFF
TRBD2	TRBV7-3	-	15	TRBJ2-2	TGTGCCAGCAGCTTACAAGCGGGAGCGACCGGGGAGCTGTTTTTT	CASSLQAGATGELFF
-	TRBV7-2	-	13	TRBJ2-7	TGTGCCAGCAGCTTAGGTGGGGGAGGTCGACAGTACTTC	CASSLGGGGRQYF
-	TRBV30	-	13	TRBJ2-7	TGTGCCTGGAGTGGACAGGTGGGAGTAGAGCAGTACTTC	CAWSGQVGVEQYF
TRBD1	TRBV30	-	16	TRBJ1-2	TGTGCCTGGAGTGTAATCGGTAGGGACAGGGATCGCAGCTACACCTTC	CAWSVIGRDRDRSYTF
TRBD2	TRBV11-2	-	15	TRBJ2-1	TGTGCCAGCAGCTTTGGGAGCGGGAGTGGCAATGAGCAGTTCTTC	CASSFGSGSGNEQFF
-	TRBV7-2	-	15	TRBJ2-5	TGTGCCAGCAGCTTAGGAGTCGGGAGCTTGGAGACCCAGTACTTC	CASSLGVGSLETQYF
TRBD2	TRBV27	-	13	TRBJ2-3	TGTGCCAGCGGGACTAGCGGGATAGATACGCAGTATTTT	CASGTSGIDTQYF
-	TRBV7-9	once	17	TRBJ2-3	TGTTCCAGCAGCTTAGCGTCGGTTGAACCTCGCACAGATACGCAGTATTTT	CSSSLASVEPRTDTQYF
TRBD1	TRBV7-9	-	14	TRBJ1-2	TGTGCCAGCAGCTTAAACTTACGACAGGGGGCCAACACCTTC	CASSLNLRQGANTF
TRBD2	TRBV29-1	once	13	TRBJ2-1	TGCAGCGTTGGCGGGAGGGCCTACAATGAGCAGTTCTTC	CSVGGRAYNEQFF
TRBD2	TRBV9	-	15	TRBJ2-7	TGTGCCAGCAGCGTCGGGACTAGCGGAATGTACGAGCAGTACTTC	CASSVGTSGMYEQYF